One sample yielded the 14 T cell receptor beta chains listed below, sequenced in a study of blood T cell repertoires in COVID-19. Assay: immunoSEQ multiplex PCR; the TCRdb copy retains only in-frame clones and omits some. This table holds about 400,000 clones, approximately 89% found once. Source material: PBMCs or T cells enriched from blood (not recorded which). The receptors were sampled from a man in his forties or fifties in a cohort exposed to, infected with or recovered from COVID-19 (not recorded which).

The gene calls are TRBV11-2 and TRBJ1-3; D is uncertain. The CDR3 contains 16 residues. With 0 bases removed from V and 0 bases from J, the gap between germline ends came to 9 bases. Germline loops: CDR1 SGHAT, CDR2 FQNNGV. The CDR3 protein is CASSLDGQVSGNTIYF. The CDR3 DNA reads TGTGCCAGCAGCTTAGACGGTCAGGTCTCTGGAAACACCATATATTTT.

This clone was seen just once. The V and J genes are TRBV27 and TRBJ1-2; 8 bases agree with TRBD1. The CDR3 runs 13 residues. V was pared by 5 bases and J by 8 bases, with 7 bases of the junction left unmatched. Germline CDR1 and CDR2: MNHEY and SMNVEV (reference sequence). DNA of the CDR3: TGTGCCAGCAGTCTCAGGACAGGGAGCGGCTACACCTTC. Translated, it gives CASSLRTGSGYTF.

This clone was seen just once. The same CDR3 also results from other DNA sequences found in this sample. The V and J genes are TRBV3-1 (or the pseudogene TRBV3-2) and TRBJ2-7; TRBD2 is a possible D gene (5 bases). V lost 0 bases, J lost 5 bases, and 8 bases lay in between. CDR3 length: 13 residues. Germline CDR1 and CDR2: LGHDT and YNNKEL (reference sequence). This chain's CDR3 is CASSQDAGNEQYF. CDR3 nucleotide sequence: TGTGCCAGCAGCCAAGATGCCGGGAACGAGCAGTACTTC.

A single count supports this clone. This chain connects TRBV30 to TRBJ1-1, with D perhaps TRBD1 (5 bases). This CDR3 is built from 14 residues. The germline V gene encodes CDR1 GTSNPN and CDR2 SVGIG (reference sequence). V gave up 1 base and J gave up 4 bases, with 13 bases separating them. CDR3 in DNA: TGTGCCTGGAGTGCCACCGGAAGGGGCACTGAAGCTTTCTTT. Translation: CAWSATGRGTEAFF.

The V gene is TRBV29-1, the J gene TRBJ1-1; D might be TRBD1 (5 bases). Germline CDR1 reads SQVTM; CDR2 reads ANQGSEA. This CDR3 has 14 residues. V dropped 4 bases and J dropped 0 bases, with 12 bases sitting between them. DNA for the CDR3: TGCAGCGTTGTGGCGGGGCCGATGAACACTGAAGCTTTCTTT. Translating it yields CSVVAGPMNTEAFF.

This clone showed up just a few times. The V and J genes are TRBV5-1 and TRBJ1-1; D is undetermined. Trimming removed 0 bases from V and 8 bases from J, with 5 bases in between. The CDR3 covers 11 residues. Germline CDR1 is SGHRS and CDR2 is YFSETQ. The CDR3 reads CASSLGHEAFF. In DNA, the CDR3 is TGCGCCAGCAGCTTGGGACACGAAGCTTTCTTT. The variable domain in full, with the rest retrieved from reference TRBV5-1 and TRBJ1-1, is KAGVTQTPRYLIKTRGQQVTLSCSPISGHRSVSWYQQTPGQGLQFLFEYFSETQRNKGNFPGRFSGRQFSNSRSEMNVSTLELGDSALYLCASSLGHEAFFGQGTRLTVV.

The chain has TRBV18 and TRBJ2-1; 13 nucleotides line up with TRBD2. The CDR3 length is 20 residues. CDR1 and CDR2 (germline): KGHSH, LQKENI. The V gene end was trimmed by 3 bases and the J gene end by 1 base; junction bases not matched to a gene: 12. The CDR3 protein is CASSPLLGTSGIGSYNEQFF. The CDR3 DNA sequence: TGTGCCAGCTCACCTCTCCTTGGGACTAGCGGGATAGGGTCCTACAATGAGCAGTTCTTC.

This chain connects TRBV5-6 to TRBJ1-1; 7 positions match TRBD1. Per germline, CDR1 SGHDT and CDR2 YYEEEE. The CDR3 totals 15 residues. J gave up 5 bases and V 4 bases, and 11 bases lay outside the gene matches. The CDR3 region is CASSPHRQGRTEAFF. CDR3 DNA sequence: TGTGCCAGCAGCCCCCATAGACAGGGAAGGACTGAAGCTTTCTTT.

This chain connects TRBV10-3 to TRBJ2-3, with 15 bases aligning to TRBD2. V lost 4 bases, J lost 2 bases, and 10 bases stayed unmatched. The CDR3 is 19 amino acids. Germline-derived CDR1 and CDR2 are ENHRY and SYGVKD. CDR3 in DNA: TGTGCCATCAGTGGAGGGAGAGGACTAGCGGGAGGGTCCACAGATACGCAGTATTTT. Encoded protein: CAISGGRGLAGGSTDTQYF.

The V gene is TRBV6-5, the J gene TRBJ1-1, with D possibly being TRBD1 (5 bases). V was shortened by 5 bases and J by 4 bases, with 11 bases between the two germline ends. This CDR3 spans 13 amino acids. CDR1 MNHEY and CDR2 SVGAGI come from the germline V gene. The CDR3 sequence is CASSRGGVTEAFF. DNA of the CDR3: TGTGCCAGCAGTCGGGGGGGAGTCACTGAAGCTTTCTTT.

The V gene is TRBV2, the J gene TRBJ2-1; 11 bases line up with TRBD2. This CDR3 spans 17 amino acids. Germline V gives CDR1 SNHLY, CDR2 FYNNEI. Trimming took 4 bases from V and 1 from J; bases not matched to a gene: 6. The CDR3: CASSAGLAGGSYNEQFF. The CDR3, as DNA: TGTGCCAGCAGTGCAGGGCTAGCGGGAGGTTCCTACAATGAGCAGTTCTTC.

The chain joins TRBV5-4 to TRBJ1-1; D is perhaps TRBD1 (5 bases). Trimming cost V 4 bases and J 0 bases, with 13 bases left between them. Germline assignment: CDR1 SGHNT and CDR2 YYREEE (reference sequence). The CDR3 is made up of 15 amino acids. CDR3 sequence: CASSPRGAMNTEAFF. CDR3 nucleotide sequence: TGTGCCAGCAGCCCTAGGGGTGCGATGAACACTGAAGCTTTCTTT.

The CDR3 DNA reads TGTGCCAGTAGCCCGACTGACAGGAGCTCCTACAATGAGCAGTTCTTC. Amino acid sequence: CASSPTDRSSYNEQFF. The J gene is TRBJ2-1, the V gene TRBV19, with D maybe TRBD1 (6 bases). The CDR3 runs to 16 residues. In germline, CDR1 is LNHDA, CDR2 SQIVND (reference sequence). V was trimmed by 6 bases and J by 0 bases, leaving 15 bases between them.

CDR3 region: CASSFPGSGLMNTEAFF. In DNA, the CDR3 is TGTGCCAGCAGTTTTCCCGGCAGTGGGCTCATGAACACTGAAGCTTTCTTT. The chain recombines TRBV28 with TRBJ1-1; no clear D gene. The CDR3 loop spans 17 amino acids. Germline loops: CDR1 MDHEN, CDR2 SYDVKM. The V end lost 3 bases, the J end lost 0 bases, and 17 bases lay between the germline ends.